The 18 T cell receptor beta chains given below trace back to one sample, sequenced in a study of T cells in Graves' hyperthyroidism and ophthalmopathy. There were TCR beta CDR3 regions amplified from RNA transcripts. Primed by the HTBI set, a first-round RT-PCR was run on the TCR CDR3. Using its own MiXCR run on the multiplex PCR reads, TCRdb lists one record per CDR3 protein. The sample yields about 740,000 distinct CDR3 sequences, around 15% seen once. The sample comprised blood. These receptor sequences come from a woman between 18 and 30 years old with Graves' hyperthyroidism.

The rearrangement links TRBV7-9 to TRBJ2-2, with D maybe TRBD2 (5 bases). The germline V gene has CDR1 SEHNR and CDR2 FQNEAQ (reference sequence). This CDR3 comprises 12 residues. Trimming removed 5 bases from V and 11 bases from J, with 12 bases in between. In DNA form, the CDR3 reads TGTGCCAGCAGCCCTCTAGCCCCTGAGCTGTTTTTT. Its protein is CASSPLAPELFF.

This clonotype was observed a handful of times. The J gene is TRBJ2-4, the V gene TRBV7-2; no firm D call. V was clipped by 7 bases and J by 0 bases, with 19 bases between them. The CDR3 consists of 17 residues. CDR1 is SGHTA and CDR2 is FQGNSA in the germline V gene. The CDR3: CASNLGSQILAKNIQYF. In nucleotides, the CDR3 is TGTGCCAGCAACCTAGGAAGCCAGATATTAGCCAAAAACATTCAGTACTTC.

J is TRBJ2-5 and V is TRBV4-1, with 9 bases that match TRBD2. The CDR3 is 15 residues long. Germline CDR1 is MGHRA and CDR2 is YSYEKL. The ends lost 3 bases at V and 1 base at J; junction bases unmatched: 3. CDR3 in amino acids: CASSHQTSGQETQYF. CDR3 DNA: TGCGCCAGCAGCCACCAGACTAGCGGCCAAGAGACCCAGTACTTC.

This clonotype was counted between two and nine times. The V and J genes are TRBV11-2 and TRBJ2-1; 8 nucleotides align to TRBD2. From germline, CDR1 is SGHAT and CDR2 FQNNGV. V was pared by 3 bases and J by 4 bases, with 11 bases of the junction left unmatched. The CDR3 runs to 17 residues. This CDR3 reads CASSFVLGGRSYNEQFF. CDR3 sequence (DNA): TGTGCCAGCAGCTTCGTACTCGGCGGGAGGTCGTACAATGAGCAGTTCTTC.

This clonotype was counted between two and nine times. This chain joins TRBV18 and TRBJ2-5; perhaps TRBD2 as D (6 bases). This CDR3 is built from 14 residues. Trimming pared 6 bases from V and 4 bases from J, leaving 15 bases between. Germline CDR1 reads KGHSH; CDR2 reads LQKENI. The CDR3: CASSHVGGRETQYF. CDR3 DNA: TGTGCCAGCTCTCATGTAGGAGGGAGAGAGACCCAGTACTTC.

The table lists this clonotype with many counts. The gene calls are TRBV20-1 and TRBJ2-1; TRBD1 matches at 7 bases. With 6 bases clipped from V and 7 bases from J, the junction kept 6 bases outside the gene matches. This CDR3 has 12 residues. CDR1 and CDR2 (germline): DFQATT, SNEGSKA (reference sequence). The CDR3 DNA is TGCAGTGCCCGACAGGGTGGGAATGAGCAGTTCTTC. This gives the protein CSARQGGNEQFF.

This clonotype was detected ten times or more. The CDR3 DNA follows: TGTGCCAGCTTCGGAGGGCCGAACACAGATACGCAGTATTTT. It encodes CASFGGPNTDTQYF. This chain links TRBV5-8 with TRBJ2-3; perhaps TRBD2 as D (6 bases). Germline V gene data show CDR1 as SGHTS and CDR2 as YDEGEE. Trimming removed 7 bases from V and 2 bases from J, with 14 bases in between. CDR3 size: 14 residues.

This clonotype occurred many times. This chain uses TRBV2 with TRBJ1-3; D may be TRBD1 (6 bases). Germline loops: CDR1 SNHLY, CDR2 FYNNEI. The V end lost 5 bases, the J end lost 1 base, and 9 bases lay between the germline ends. The CDR3 consists of 14 residues. Here the CDR3 DNA reads TGTGCCAGCAGTTCAACAGGGTCTGGAAACACCATATATTTT. Residues: CASSSTGSGNTIYF. Using reference TRBV2 and TRBJ1-3 for the parts outside the CDR3, the full variable domain is EPEVTQTPSHQVTQMGQEVILRCVPISNHLYFYWYRQILGQKVEFLVSFYNNEISEKSEIFDDQFSVERPDGSNFTLKIRSTKLEDSAMYFCASSSTGSGNTIYFGEGSWLTVV.

This clonotype was counted many times. The rearrangement uses TRBV2 and TRBJ2-7, with TRBD2 identical over 7 bases. The germline V gene has CDR1 SNHLY and CDR2 FYNNEI. J gave up 0 bases and V 3 bases, and 5 bases lay outside the gene matches. The length of the CDR3 is 15 residues. CDR3 residues: CASSDPGRTSYEQYF. In DNA form, the CDR3 reads TGTGCCAGCAGTGACCCCGGGAGGACCTCCTACGAGCAGTACTTC.

V is TRBV19 and J is TRBJ2-2, with D maybe TRBD1 (5 bases). The germline CDR1 and CDR2 sequences are LNHDA and SQIVND (reference sequence). V was pared by 10 bases and J by 1 base, with 16 bases between. CDR3 length: 15 residues. This chain's CDR3 is CATRMGHRNTGELFF. CDR3 nucleotides: TGTGCCACCAGGATGGGGCACCGGAACACCGGGGAGCTGTTTTTT.

This clonotype was detected ten times or more. The V call is TRBV11-2, the J call TRBJ2-2; 8 bases match TRBD2. The CDR3 runs to 15 residues. Looked up from germline, CDR1 is SGHAT and CDR2 is FQNNGV. J gave up 7 bases and V 1 base, and 5 bases lay outside the gene matches. DNA of the CDR3: TGTGCCAGCAGCTTAGGACTAGCGACGGGCGGGGAGCTGTTTTTT. Its translation is CASSLGLATGGELFF.

This clonotype was counted only a few times. The genes are TRBV20-1 and TRBJ2-2, with 12 bases that match TRBD2. The germline CDR1 and CDR2 sequences are DFQATT and SNEGSKA (reference sequence). V dropped 0 bases and J dropped 3; count of bases not matched to a gene: 5. The CDR3 is 17 residues long. This CDR3 reads CSARDPASGRDTGELFF. The CDR3 DNA reads as TGCAGTGCTAGAGATCCCGCTAGCGGGAGGGACACCGGGGAGCTGTTTTTT.

This clonotype was detected many times. This chain uses TRBV4-2 with TRBJ2-7; D gene uncertain. Germline assignment: CDR1 LGHNA and CDR2 YNFKEQ. Trimming stripped 4 bases from V and 4 bases from J, with 17 bases between. This CDR3 contains 15 residues. The CDR3 sequence: CASSPSLTDGYEQYF. The CDR3 bases are TGTGCCAGCAGCCCCTCCTTAACCGACGGATACGAGCAGTACTTC.

This clonotype occurred a few times. The J gene is TRBJ2-7, the V gene TRBV6-1, with 11 bases matching TRBD2. The CDR3 loop spans 19 amino acids. The V segment lost 8 bases and the J segment 6 bases; nucleotides outside the gene matches: 24. In germline, CDR1 is MNHNS, CDR2 SASEGT. CDR3 coding DNA: TGTGCCAGCCCTAGCGGGAGGATCCCGCGCGCCCCGGACGTCTGCGAGCAGTACTTC. It specifies CASPSGRIPRAPDVCEQYF.

In this sample, this clonotype turned up many times. The chain uses TRBV7-8 and TRBJ2-1; 8 bases fit TRBD2. CDR3 length: 16 amino acids. Germline lookup yields CDR1 SGHVS and CDR2 FQNEAQ. Trimming at V came to 5 bases and at J to 5 bases, leaving 11 bases not matched to a gene. The CDR3 reads CASSPQRELENNEQFF. CDR3 DNA sequence: TGTGCCAGCAGCCCCCAGCGGGAGCTCGAGAACAATGAGCAGTTCTTC.

This clonotype was recorded at least ten times. V is TRBV2 and J is TRBJ1-1; no definite D call. CDR3 length: 12 residues. The germline V and J ends were trimmed by 5 bases and 8 bases, with 12 bases remaining between them. Per germline, CDR1 SNHLY and CDR2 FYNNEI. The CDR3, as DNA: TGTGCCAGCAGTATGGACTTTTTGGAAGCTTTCTTT. Translated, it gives CASSMDFLEAFF.

This clonotype was observed at least ten times. The chain employs TRBV28 and TRBJ1-5; D not certain. The V gene's germline CDR1 is MDHEN and CDR2 SYDVKM. The CDR3 has 13 amino acids. Trimming shortened V by 5 bases and J by 10 bases, and 15 bases separated the two germline ends. CDR3 nucleotide sequence: TGTGCCAGCAGTCGGGAGCAATCAGCCCCCCAGCATTTT. Protein: CASSREQSAPQHF.

The table lists this clonotype with a few counts. V and J are TRBV9 and TRBJ2-3; D is unresolved. This CDR3 is built from 14 residues. V lost 3 bases, J lost 0 bases, and 8 bases lay in between. Germline CDR1 is SGDLS and CDR2 is YYNGEE. The CDR3 DNA follows: TGTGCCAGCAGCGACTCCGGGAGCACAGATACGCAGTATTTT. Translated: CASSDSGSTDTQYF.